This TCR beta chain came from a study of type 1 regulatory T cells. One entry per CDR3 protein results from TCRdb running MiXCR on the reads. The sample lists some 90,000 distinct CDR3 sequences, 30% to 35% seen once, with roughly 2.2% in the top ten. The length of the CDR3 is 16 residues. Germline CDR1 is MNHEY and CDR2 is SMNVEV (reference sequence). With V trimmed by 6 bases and J by 7 bases, 12 bases remained unmatched. The sample holds a few counts of this clonotype. This receptor was taken from a human donor in good health. The V and J genes are TRBV27 and TRBJ2-7; TRBD2 matches 13 bases. The sample comprised CD4+ T cells, either the whole sample or a sorted fraction (not recorded which). The CDR3 nucleotides read TGTGCCAGCAGGAGATCAGGACTAGCGGGAGTTCGGGAGCAGTACTTC. It specifies CASRRSGLAGVREQYF.